The T cell receptor (beta chain) described here comes from a study of T cells expressing NK-cell markers (dated by TCRdb to 2018 to 2020). As for the study more broadly: Three sorted T-cell subsets (CD3+CD56+NKG2C+, CD3+CD56+NKG2C- and CD3+CD56-NKG2C+) from under ten donors had their TCR beta-chain repertoires profiled. Of the eight sequenced donors, seven were found to be HCMV-seropositive and one was found to be HCMV-seronegative. Illumina HiSeq 2000/2500, MiSeq or NextSeq was used to sequence libraries as 2 x 150 bp reads. The study sequenced eight donors, all healthy volunteers chosen at random: three men and five women.

About this clonotype: What this receptor recognizes is not known.

Instrument on record: Illumina HiSeq 2000. 5'RACE template switching, by which a universal primer site and unique molecular identifiers were added, was used to make TCR beta cDNA libraries. Synthesis of cDNA was primed from the TCR beta constant segment and was followed by two consecutive PCR amplification steps. Under the source paper's analysis protocol: MIGEC handled demultiplexing of the reads and grouping by UMI, while MiTCR was used to assemble and quantify clonotypes. Only TCR cDNA sequences supported by at least two reads were kept to exclude erroneous sequences. The tcR package was used for downstream repertoire analysis, with clonotypes matched between fractions based on CDR3 nucleotide sequence plus V segment. VDJmatch was used to annotate antigen specificity against VDJdb, with one amino acid substitution in CDR3 permitted. TCRdb reprocessed the raw reads; every CDR3 protein sequence is a single record, and DNA is not supplied. It is TCRdb's table, rather than the study itself, that gives the V and J calls and clone size. The record for this sample contains about 260,000 distinct CDR3 sequences. Around 4.2% of the sample belongs to the ten largest clones.

General conclusions and limits of the study: Those dominant clonotypes were again the most abundant among CD3+CD56-NKG2C+ cells in a few donors, at about 25-65%. Whether the expanded NKG2C-expressing T cell clones were specific for HCMV antigens remained unclear. In about 6 donors, the dominant CD3+CD56+NKG2C+ clonotypes were found to rank among the top 10 CD8+ clonotypes and to make up about 1.0-7.0% of CD8+ T cells.

To determine HCMV serostatus, a commercial ELISA kit was used to detect HCMV-specific IgG in serum. Peripheral blood mononuclear cells were isolated from blood by Ficoll density gradient centrifugation. The CDR3 starts with the cysteine, ends with the phenylalanine, and has 13 residues. Only the protein is available. This clonotype originated in a woman between 18 and 70 years old in good health. Source material: blood T cells: a sorted CD56 or NKG2C T cell subset, CD4+ or CD8+ T cells, or bulk PBMC T cells (not recorded which). The sequence is built from TRBV12-3 or TRBV12-4 and TRBJ2-1; without DNA, the TCRdb call of TRBD1 cannot be checked. The CDR3 corresponds to CASTPFFYNEQFF.